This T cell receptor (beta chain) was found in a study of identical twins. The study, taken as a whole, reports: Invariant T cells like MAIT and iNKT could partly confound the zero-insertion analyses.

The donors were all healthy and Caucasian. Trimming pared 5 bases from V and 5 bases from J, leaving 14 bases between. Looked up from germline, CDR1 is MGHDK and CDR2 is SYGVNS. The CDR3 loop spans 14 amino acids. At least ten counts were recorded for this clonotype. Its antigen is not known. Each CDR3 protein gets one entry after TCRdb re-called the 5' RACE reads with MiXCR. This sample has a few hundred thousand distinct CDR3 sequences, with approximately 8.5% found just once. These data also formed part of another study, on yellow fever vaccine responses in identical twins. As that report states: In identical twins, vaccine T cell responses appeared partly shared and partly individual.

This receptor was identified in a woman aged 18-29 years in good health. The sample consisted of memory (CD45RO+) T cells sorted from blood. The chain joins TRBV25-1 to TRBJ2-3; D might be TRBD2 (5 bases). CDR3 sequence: CASSPSPGIDTQYF. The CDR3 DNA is TGTGCCAGCAGTCCTAGTCCCGGGATAGATACGCAGTATTTT.